The 27 T cell receptor beta chains below come from one sample, sequenced in a study of T cell repertoires in ileal Crohn's disease. Assay used: immunoSEQ multiplex PCR; TCRdb lists only in-frame clones, some missing. The sample holds approximately 8,200 clones; roughly 95% are singletons and the top ten take over 0.2%. Sequences were obtained from ileal tissue. These receptors came from an adult with Crohn's disease.

The count of this clone is one. V usage is TRBV9 and J usage is TRBJ1-2; 9 nucleotides line up with TRBD1. The CDR3 spans 13 residues. V trimming: 5 bases; J trimming: 8 bases; junction bases outside the gene matches: 7. The V gene's germline CDR1 is SGDLS and CDR2 YYNGEE. CDR3 sequence reads: CASSGDRVGGYTF. Here the CDR3 DNA reads TGTGCCAGCAGTGGGGACAGGGTAGGCGGCTACACCTTC.

The chain joins TRBV7-3 to TRBJ2-1; no clear D. This CDR3 has 15 amino acids. Germline lookup yields CDR1 SGHTA and CDR2 FQGTGA. Trimming left V 5 bases short and J 2 bases short, with 13 bases between. The DNA for the CDR3 is TGTGCCAGCAGCCCCCTCCGCGGTCCCTACAATGAGCAGTTCTTC. It yields the protein CASSPLRGPYNEQFF.

V and J are TRBV7-9 and TRBJ2-3, with D possibly TRBD2 on 5 matching bases. V lost 1 base and J 4 bases, leaving 9 bases between the germline ends. Germline CDR1 SEHNR, CDR2 FQNEAQ (reference sequence). CDR3 length: 14 amino acids. CDR3 DNA: TGTGCCAGCAGCTTAGTCGGGGTATCAGATACGCAGTATTTT. Amino acids: CASSLVGVSDTQYF.

The V call is TRBV10-1, the J call TRBJ1-1; 10 bases map to TRBD1. The CDR3 runs to 13 residues. The germline CDR1 and CDR2 sequences are WNHNN and SYGVQD (reference sequence). The ends lost 8 bases at V and 1 base at J; junction bases unmatched: 1. DNA of the CDR3: TGCGCCAGCGGGACAGGGGAGAACACTGAAGCTTTCTTT. Protein product: CASGTGENTEAFF.

The chain couples TRBV4-1 to TRBJ1-5; D is uncertain. Trimming removed 3 bases at V and 4 bases at J, with 4 bases between. This CDR3 has 12 residues. The germline CDR1 and CDR2 sequences are MGHRA and YSYEKL. The CDR3 DNA is TGCGCCAGCAGCCACCCTAATCAGCCCCAGCATTTT. It codes for CASSHPNQPQHF.

The V gene is TRBV7-7, the J gene TRBJ1-1; D call uncertain. V was cut by 5 bases and J by 1 base, with 14 bases left in between. The CDR3 has 15 amino acids. CDR1 and CDR2 (germline): SSHAT, FNYEAQ (reference sequence). CDR3 nucleotide sequence: TGTGCCAGCAGCCCGGTGGGCCAGGCGAACACTGAAGCTTTCTTT. It yields the protein CASSPVGQANTEAFF.

The gene calls are TRBV28 and TRBJ2-7; unclear D gene. The ends were cut back, 4 bases at V and 3 bases at J, with 7 bases in the middle. This CDR3 is built from 12 residues. Germline assignment: CDR1 MDHEN and CDR2 SYDVKM. In DNA form, the CDR3 reads TGTGCCAGCAGTTCTTCAGTCTACGAGCAGTACTTC. Protein sequence: CASSSSVYEQYF.

The chain combines TRBV6-1 with TRBJ1-6; 8 bases match TRBD1. After removal of 7 bases from V and 8 bases from J, the junction contained 10 bases not matched to a gene. Per the germline V gene, CDR1 is MNHNS and CDR2 is SASEGT. The CDR3 loop spans 15 amino acids. The CDR3 loop reads CASNWDRSRDSPLHF. The CDR3, as DNA: TGTGCCAGCAACTGGGACAGGTCGCGGGATTCACCCCTCCACTTT.

On this clone: Mismatch with germline at one junction end may stem from a read error. The chain recombines TRBV15 with TRBJ2-7; 7 positions match TRBD1. This CDR3 region has 14 residues. CDR1 and CDR2 (germline): LNHNV, YYDKDF (reference sequence). The chain's CDR3 is CATSNDRVKESRDF. CDR3 in DNA: TGTGCCACCAGCAACGACAGGGTGAAAGAGAGCAGGGACTTC. The full variable domain, in which reference TRBV15 and TRBJ2-7 provide the parts outside the CDR3, is DAMVIQNPRYQVTQFGKPVTLSCSQTLNHNVMYWYQQKSSQAPKLLFHYYDKDFNNEADTPDNFQSRRPNTSFCFLDIRSPGLGDTAMYLCATSNDRVKESRDFGPGTRLTVT.

The chain has TRBV7-9 and TRBJ2-3, with a weak D call TRBD2 (6 bases). CDR1 and CDR2 (germline): SEHNR, FQNEAQ (reference sequence). The CDR3 is made up of 14 amino acids. Trimming shortened V by 5 bases and J by 2 bases, and 11 bases separated the two germline ends. As DNA, the CDR3 is TGTGCCAGCAGCACCACGGGAGACACAGATACGCAGTATTTT. Protein product: CASSTTGDTDTQYF.

V and J are TRBV18 and TRBJ2-3, with D tentatively TRBD1 (6 bases). Germline assignment: CDR1 KGHSH and CDR2 LQKENI. CDR3 length: 14 residues. Trimming removed 3 bases from V and 5 bases from J, with 12 bases in between. CDR3 nucleotide sequence: TGTGCCAGCTCACCGCACCGAGGGGGAGATACGCAGTATTTT. Its protein product is CASSPHRGGDTQYF. The full variable domain, rest sourced from reference TRBV18 and TRBJ2-3, is NAGVMQNPRHLVRRRGQEARLRCSPMKGHSHVYWYRQLPEEGLKFMVYLQKENIIDESGMPKERFSAEFPKEGPSILRIQQVVRGDSAAYFCASSPHRGGDTQYFGPGTRLTVL.

This chain connects TRBV27 to TRBJ1-6; D gene unclear. Trimming pared 1 base from V and 8 bases from J, leaving 15 bases between. Germline CDR1 and CDR2: MNHEY and SMNVEV (reference sequence). There are 16 residues in the CDR3. CDR3 nucleotides: TGTGCCAGCAGTTTATGGAGTCGGGAAAGGGATTCACCCCTCCACTTT. It codes for CASSLWSRERDSPLHF.

This clone has just one count. The chain combines TRBV2 with TRBJ2-4; D remains ambiguous. Deletions cut 2 bases from V and 0 bases from J, with 11 bases between. Looked up from germline, CDR1 is SNHLY and CDR2 is FYNNEI. The CDR3 runs to 16 residues. Here the CDR3 DNA reads TGTGCCAGCAGTGAACCGCCAGGCCTAGCCAAAAACATTCAGTACTTC. It codes for CASSEPPGLAKNIQYF.

This chain connects TRBV7-6 to TRBJ1-2; D might be TRBD1 (6 bases). The CDR3 runs to 15 residues. Germline V CDR1 and CDR2: SGHVS, FNYEAQ. V was cut by 5 bases and J by 3 bases, with 16 bases left in between. CDR3 loop: CASSQQGNTDYGYTF. The CDR3, as DNA: TGTGCCAGCAGCCAACAGGGAAATACCGACTATGGCTACACCTTC.

This chain joins TRBV4-3 and TRBJ2-3; 7 nucleotides align to TRBD2. Looked up from germline, CDR1 is LGHNA and CDR2 is YSLEER. V gave up 0 bases and J gave up 3 bases; unmatched junction bases: 3. The CDR3 totals 15 residues. The CDR3 reads CASSQELAVTDTQYF. The CDR3 DNA reads TGCGCCAGCAGCCAAGAGCTAGCGGTAACAGATACGCAGTATTTT.

This chain uses TRBV21-1 with TRBJ1-6. TRBV21-1 is a pseudogene locus. CDR3 size: 13 residues. CDR3 region: CASSKSSNSPLHF. The CDR3 DNA is TGTGCCAGCAGCAAATCCTCTAATTCACCCCTCCACTTT.

This clone was seen only once. The V gene is TRBV9, the J gene TRBJ2-5; 9 nucleotides match TRBD1. The ends lost 0 bases at V and 5 bases at J; junction bases unmatched: 8. Germline-derived CDR1 and CDR2 are SGDLS and YYNGEE. The CDR3 has 16 amino acids. Written as DNA, the CDR3 is TGTGCCAGCAGCGTAGTTGGGACAGGGACGTGGGAGACCCAGTACTTC. Protein sequence: CASSVVGTGTWETQYF.

The genes are TRBV5-4 and TRBJ1-6, with TRBD1 matching 8 bases. This CDR3 region has 15 residues. J lost 10 bases, V lost 4 bases, and 10 bases had no gene match. Germline CDR1 reads SGHNT; CDR2 reads YYREEE (reference sequence). The CDR3 sequence: CASSLQTGGRSPLHF. In DNA form, the CDR3 reads TGTGCCAGCAGCCTCCAAACAGGGGGGAGGTCACCCCTCCACTTT.

This clone is a singleton in its sample. This rearrangement joins TRBV11-2 to TRBJ1-4; D is possibly TRBD1 (5 bases). With 1 base removed from V and 4 bases from J, the gap between germline ends came to 7 bases. In germline, CDR1 is SGHAT, CDR2 FQNNGV. The CDR3 totals 14 residues. In DNA form, the CDR3 reads TGTGCCAGCAGCTTAGGCGGGGGTAATGAAAAACTGTTTTTT. It codes for CASSLGGGNEKLFF.

In DNA, the CDR3 is TGTGCCAGCAGCTTAGATGGGGCGGAAAAACTGTTTTTT. This gives the protein CASSLDGAEKLFF. The chain has TRBV7-9 and TRBJ1-4; a possible D gene is TRBD1 (5 bases). The CDR3 totals 13 residues. Germline lookup yields CDR1 SEHNR and CDR2 FQNEAQ (reference sequence). Trimming stripped 1 base from V and 8 bases from J, with 8 bases between.

This chain uses TRBV7-3 with TRBJ2-5; 8 bases agree with TRBD1. The germline V gene has CDR1 SGHTA and CDR2 FQGTGA. The length of the CDR3 is 14 residues. V shed 5 bases, J shed 5 bases, and the junction held 7 bases outside the gene matches. The CDR3 is CASSSSGGRETQYF. Here the CDR3 DNA reads TGTGCCAGCAGCAGCTCAGGGGGCCGCGAGACCCAGTACTTC.

The chain combines TRBV29-1 with TRBJ2-3, with 9 bases that match TRBD2. V lost 3 bases, J lost 0 bases, and 4 bases stayed unmatched. The germline CDR1 and CDR2 sequences are SQVTM and ANQGSEA. There are 15 residues in the CDR3. This CDR3 is CSVDRLAGSTDTQYF. The CDR3 bases are TGCAGCGTTGATCGGCTAGCGGGGAGCACAGATACGCAGTATTTT.

The V call is TRBV11-1, the J call TRBJ2-2; D not resolved. Trimming cost V 5 bases and J 1 base, with 5 bases left between them. CDR3 length equals 13 residues. Looked up from germline, CDR1 is SGHAT and CDR2 is FQDESV (reference sequence). DNA of the CDR3: TGTGCCAGCAGCCCACAGAACACCGGGGAGCTGTTTTTT. Translation: CASSPQNTGELFF. Complete variable domain (other parts from reference TRBV11-1 and TRBJ2-2): EAEVAQSPRYKITEKSQAVAFWCDPISGHATLYWYRQILGQGPELLVQFQDESVVDDSQLPKDRFSAERLKGVDSTLKIQPAELGDSAMYLCASSPQNTGELFFGEGSRLTVL.

This chain links TRBV5-6 with TRBJ2-2; possible D gene TRBD2, 5 bases. Germline-derived CDR1 and CDR2 are SGHDT and YYEEEE. V lost 1 base and J lost 3, with 16 bases in between. The CDR3 is made up of 17 amino acids. The CDR3 here is CASSLSRMAGYTGELFF. The CDR3 nucleotides read TGTGCCAGCAGCTTGAGTCGTATGGCGGGCTACACCGGGGAGCTGTTTTTT.

This chain uses TRBV4-1 with TRBJ2-1, with 7 bases matching TRBD2. CDR1 MGHRA and CDR2 YSYEKL come from the germline V gene. This CDR3 has 16 residues. The ends lost 4 bases at V and 2 bases at J; junction bases unmatched: 8. The CDR3 region has the DNA TGCGCCAGCAGCCCTCTGGGGGGGGACCCCTACAATGAGCAGTTCTTC. Protein product: CASSPLGGDPYNEQFF.

V and J are TRBV5-1 and TRBJ2-5, with 7 bases matching TRBD1. The germline V gene has CDR1 SGHRS and CDR2 YFSETQ. This CDR3 contains 15 residues. V lost 3 bases to trimming and J lost 3 bases; unmatched junction nucleotides: 8. CDR3 sequence reads: CASSWGNRGEETQYF. The CDR3 DNA sequence: TGCGCCAGCAGCTGGGGGAACAGGGGAGAAGAGACCCAGTACTTC.

The chain employs TRBV7-2 and TRBJ1-3; 9 nucleotides align to TRBD1. Germline CDR1 is SGHTA and CDR2 is FQGNSA. The CDR3 has 17 amino acids. V lost 3 bases, J lost 4 bases, and 10 bases stayed unmatched. CDR3 in amino acids: CASSFGTGSIGGNTIYF. The DNA for the CDR3 is TGTGCCAGCAGCTTCGGGACAGGGTCGATCGGGGGAAACACCATATATTTT. Full variable domain (remainder filled in from reference TRBV7-2 and TRBJ1-3): GAGVSQSPSNKVTEKGKDVELRCDPISGHTALYWYRQSLGQGLEFLIYFQGNSAPDKSGLPSDRFSAERTGGSVSTLTIQRTQQEDSAVYLCASSFGTGSIGGNTIYFGEGSWLTVV.